The 13 T cell receptor beta chains below come from one sample, sequenced in a study of T cells after yellow fever vaccination. Each CDR3 protein is one row after TCRdb ran MiXCR on the 5' RACE reads. The table includes about 630,000 distinct CDR3 sequences, around 12% detected once. The sample in question was PBMCs, obtained on the day of the yellow fever booster vaccination. Receptors were obtained from a man aged 25 to 40 who received the YFV17D yellow fever vaccine.

This clonotype has a handful of counts. The junction departs from germline at one end; a sequencing error may be responsible. The chain links TRBV6-6 to TRBJ2-7; D uncertain. CDR3 size: 13 residues. The germline V gene encodes CDR1 MNHNY and CDR2 SVGAGI (reference sequence). The CDR3 nucleotides read TGTGCCAGCAGCCCCGGCGGTCCTAGAGAGCAGTATTTC. This encodes CASSPGGPREQYF.

This clonotype was seen more than once but under ten times. The chain has TRBV27 and TRBJ2-5; 8 positions match TRBD1. Germline trimming cut 3 bases from V and 7 bases from J; bases unmatched to any gene: 10. Germline loops: CDR1 MNHEY, CDR2 SMNVEV (reference sequence). The CDR3 has 15 amino acids. CDR3 nucleotides: TGTGCCAGCAGTTTTCAGGGACAGGCAGGGGGGACCCAGTACTTC. The encoded protein is CASSFQGQAGGTQYF.

This clonotype was found a few times. The chain uses TRBV13 and TRBJ1-4, with D maybe TRBD1 (6 bases). This CDR3 spans 16 amino acids. Between the trimmed V and J ends, which lost 6 bases and 3 bases, there was a span of 17 bases. Germline CDR1 and CDR2: PRHDT and FYEKMQ (reference sequence). CDR3 amino acids: CASRSTTGWSNEKLFF. In DNA, the CDR3 is TGTGCCAGCAGATCGACCACAGGGTGGTCTAATGAAAAACTGTTTTTT.

The sample holds a few counts of this clonotype. This rearrangement joins TRBV5-1 to TRBJ2-1, with D perhaps matching TRBD1 or TRBD2 (5 bases each). CDR1 and CDR2 from the germline V gene are SGHRS and YFSETQ. The CDR3 contains 14 residues. Trimming took 4 bases from V and 4 from J, leaving 12 bases between them. CDR3 nucleotides: TGCGCCAGCAGCCAGGACGGGGCGTACAATGAGCAGTTCTTC. Its protein product is CASSQDGAYNEQFF.

J is TRBJ2-1 and V is TRBV7-8; D is possibly TRBD1 or TRBD2 (5 bases each). The V end was cut by 5 bases, the J end by 3 bases, with 17 bases between. This CDR3 has 16 residues. Germline V CDR1 and CDR2: SGHVS, FQNEAQ. The DNA for the CDR3 is TGTGCCAGCAGCCCCCACCCCGGGACCTACTACAATGAGCAGTTCTTC. It is translated as CASSPHPGTYYNEQFF. The full variable domain, completed using reference TRBV7-8 and TRBJ2-1, is GAGVSQSPRYKVAKRGQDVALRCDPISGHVSLFWYQQALGQGPEFLTYFQNEAQLDKSGLPSDRFFAERPEGSVSTLKIQRTQQEDSAVYLCASSPHPGTYYNEQFFGPGTRLTVL.

The rearrangement links TRBV6-5 to TRBJ2-4; 9 positions agree with TRBD1. The junction had 8 bases not matched to a gene; V was cut back by 3 bases and J by 8 bases. The germline V gene encodes CDR1 MNHEY and CDR2 SVGAGI. The CDR3 covers 15 residues. The CDR3 DNA follows: TGTGCCAGCAGTTATCGGGACAGGGAGGGGGACATTCAGTACTTC. Protein sequence: CASSYRDREGDIQYF.

The chain recombines TRBV12-3 or TRBV12-4 with TRBJ2-2, with TRBD2 identical over 8 bases. This CDR3 comprises 18 residues. The V segment lost 1 base and the J segment 5 bases; nucleotides outside the gene matches: 12. The CDR3 nucleotides are TGTGCCAGCAGTTTAGGGGCGGGAGCGGGAGCTGGGACCGGGGAGCTGTTTTTT. This encodes CASSLGAGAGAGTGELFF.

The V call is TRBV19, the J call TRBJ2-4; TRBD2 aligns across 8 bases. Losses at the gene ends were 0 bases for V and 0 bases for J; bases not matched to a gene: 4. This CDR3 has 17 amino acids. Germline assignment: CDR1 LNHDA and CDR2 SQIVND (reference sequence). The CDR3 DNA is TGTGCCAGTAGTATAGAAGTGCTAGCGGGAGCCAAAAACATTCAGTACTTC. Its protein is CASSIEVLAGAKNIQYF.

The rearrangement joins TRBV4-3 to TRBJ1-2, with D unresolved. Germline V gives CDR1 LGHNA, CDR2 YSLEER. The V gene lost 1 base and the J gene lost 0 bases, with 9 bases spanning the gap. The CDR3 is 15 residues long. This CDR3 is CASSQGPEPNYGYTF. The CDR3 coding sequence is TGCGCCAGCAGCCAAGGGCCGGAGCCTAACTATGGCTACACCTTC.

This clonotype was counted only a few times. The V gene is TRBV7-2, the J gene TRBJ2-1, with D unclear. Germline V gene sequence: CDR1 SGHTA, CDR2 FQGNSA. This CDR3 comprises 12 residues. The V gene lost 1 base and the J gene lost 9 bases, with 7 bases spanning the gap. Here the CDR3 DNA reads TGTGCCAGCAGCTTAGACCGGGCTGAGCAGTTCTTC. Encoded protein: CASSLDRAEQFF.

This chain joins TRBV5-1 and TRBJ2-4; D perhaps matches TRBD1 (6 bases). The CDR3 totals 15 residues. V gave up 0 bases and J gave up 6 bases, with 13 bases separating them. CDR1 and CDR2 (germline): SGHRS, YFSETQ. CDR3 amino acids: CASSLDGTPLNIQYF. The DNA for the CDR3 is TGCGCCAGCAGCTTGGACGGGACACCTTTAAACATTCAGTACTTC.

The table lists this clonotype with a few counts. V is TRBV29-1 and J is TRBJ1-1; tentative D call: TRBD1 (5 bases). This CDR3 has 13 residues. V was pared by 4 bases and J by 1 base, with 10 bases between. Looked up from germline, CDR1 is SQVTM and CDR2 is ANQGSEA. The CDR3 bases are TGCAGCGTTGTGGCAGGGTGGAACACTGAAGCTTTCTTT. It yields the protein CSVVAGWNTEAFF.

This clonotype was seen only a few times. The chain recombines TRBV30 with TRBJ2-3, with D possibly matching TRBD2 (6 bases). V dropped 5 bases and J dropped 0 bases, with 12 bases sitting between them. Germline-derived CDR1 and CDR2 are GTSNPN and SVGIG (reference sequence). The CDR3 spans 14 residues. Here the CDR3 reads CAWVVRGSTDTQYF. In DNA form, the CDR3 reads TGTGCCTGGGTAGTGCGGGGAAGCACAGATACGCAGTATTTT.